One sample yielded the 5 T cell receptor beta chains listed below, sequenced in a study of blood T cell repertoires in COVID-19. Sequencing was performed with immunoSEQ multiplex PCR; in TCRdb, only in-frame clones are kept and a portion is missing. The sample contains hundreds of thousands of clones, around 87% of which appear only once. Sequenced sample: peripheral blood. These receptor sequences come from a woman aged 55-75 years with COVID-19, enrolled during active disease.

V is TRBV5-5 and J is TRBJ2-2; D might be TRBD2 (6 bases). Trimming removed 4 bases from V and 6 bases from J, with 16 bases in between. The CDR3 is made up of 15 amino acids. Germline CDR1 reads SGHKS; CDR2 reads YYEKEE (reference sequence). CDR3: CASSPRDLRAGELFF. The CDR3 nucleotides read TGTGCCAGCAGCCCGCGGGACTTGAGGGCCGGGGAGCTGTTTTTT.

Only one count was recorded for this clone. J is TRBJ2-3 and V is TRBV10-1; no firm D call. V gave up 9 bases and J gave up 0 bases, with 13 bases separating them. There are 14 residues in the CDR3. Germline V gene lookup returns CDR1 WNHNN and CDR2 SYGVQD (reference sequence). The DNA of the CDR3 is TGCGCCAGGGGCATAGAACAAAGCACAGATACGCAGTATTTT. It yields the protein CARGIEQSTDTQYF.

This chain links TRBV5-3 with TRBJ1-5, with 8 positions matching TRBD1. TRBV5-3 counts as an open reading frame of uncertain function. The CDR3 consists of 14 residues. Losses at the gene ends were 4 bases for V and 9 bases for J; bases not matched to a gene: 9. This CDR3 reads CARSPTGARGPQHF. DNA of the CDR3: TGTGCCAGAAGCCCGACAGGGGCGCGTGGGCCCCAGCATTTT.

The chain joins TRBV7-2 to TRBJ2-3; D call uncertain. The CDR3 consists of 12 residues. The V gene lost 3 bases and the J gene lost 3 bases, with 4 bases spanning the gap. Germline CDR1 reads SGHTA; CDR2 reads FQGNSA. CDR3 sequence: CASSFYTDTQYF. CDR3 in DNA: TGTGCCAGCAGCTTCTATACAGATACGCAGTATTTT.

In its sample, this clone was seen a few times. This sequence joins TRBV5-4 and TRBJ2-7, with D perhaps matching TRBD2 (6 bases). Deletions cut 4 bases from V and 1 base from J, with 9 bases between. This CDR3 contains 13 residues. Germline V gene data show CDR1 as SGHNT and CDR2 as YYREEE (reference sequence). CDR3 residues: CASSGGASYEQYF. CDR3 DNA sequence: TGTGCCAGCAGCGGCGGGGCGTCCTACGAGCAGTACTTC. Drawing the rest from reference TRBV5-4 and TRBJ2-7, the complete variable domain is ETGVTQSPTHLIKTRGQQVTLRCSSQSGHNTVSWYQQALGQGPQFIFQYYREEENGRGNFPPRFSGLQFPNYSSELNVNALELDDSALYLCASSGGASYEQYFGPGTRLTVT.